One and the same sample provided the 20 T cell receptor beta chains below, sequenced in a study of T cells in Graves' hyperthyroidism and ophthalmopathy (dated by TCRdb to about 2019). The library came from multiplex PCR. TCRdb lists the instrument as Illumina HiSeq 2000. TCR beta CDR3 regions were amplified from RNA transcripts. A first-round RT-PCR of the TCR CDR3 used the HTBI primer set with the Qiagen OneStep RT-PCR kit. The raw public data were reprocessed by TCRdb itself: fastp quality trimming at Q25, MiXCR clonotype calling, in-frame beta chains only. Merged by CDR3 protein, the rows form single entries marked with the most common genes and DNA. A total of about 480,000 distinct CDR3 sequences appear in this sample, 22% of them only once. Together, the top ten hold approximately 49% of the sample. Specimen: blood. The source of these receptors is a woman aged 70-85 years with Graves' ophthalmopathy.

Ten or more counts support this clonotype. The chain couples TRBV2 to TRBJ2-1; 13 nucleotides agree with TRBD2. The V gene's germline CDR1 is SNHLY and CDR2 FYNNEI. The CDR3 length is 18 residues. Trimming took 6 bases from V and 8 from J; bases not matched to a gene: 16. The CDR3 bases are TGTGCCAGCAGGGAGGGGACTAGCGGGATATTGCTTCCGCATGAGCAGTTCTTC. Translated, it gives CASREGTSGILLPHEQFF.

V usage is TRBV2 and J usage is TRBJ2-5, with D maybe TRBD2 (6 bases). This CDR3 comprises 15 residues. Germline lookup yields CDR1 SNHLY and CDR2 FYNNEI. Between the trimmed V and J ends, which lost 4 bases and 5 bases, there was a span of 17 bases. The DNA for the CDR3 is TGTGCCAGCAGTGGCCAGACCGGGAGCAGGGAGACCCAGTACTTC. Protein: CASSGQTGSRETQYF.

This clonotype was seen a few times. The rearrangement links TRBV20-1 to TRBJ2-7; 11 bases align to TRBD2. The germline V gene encodes CDR1 DFQATT and CDR2 SNEGSKA (reference sequence). This CDR3 comprises 16 residues. The V and J ends lost 1 base and 6 bases, in that order; junction bases with no gene match: 11. CDR3 region: CSARGLAGFVYGEQYF. CDR3 DNA: TGCAGTGCTAGAGGACTAGCGGGATTTGTTTACGGCGAGCAGTACTTC.

This rearrangement joins TRBV6-5 to TRBJ2-1, with a weak D call TRBD1 (6 bases). This CDR3 region has 15 residues. Trimming removed 0 bases at V and 8 bases at J, with 14 bases between. CDR1 and CDR2 (germline): MNHEY, SVGAGI. The CDR3 here is CASSYSRGQLDEQFF. The DNA for the CDR3 is TGTGCCAGCAGTTACTCTAGGGGACAATTGGATGAGCAGTTCTTC.

The chain is built from TRBV11-2 and TRBJ2-3; no reliable D call. The assigned J gene may be wrong: the sequence end matches TRBJ1-5 better. The CDR3 extends over 17 amino acids. CDR1 and CDR2 from the germline V gene are SGHAT and FQNNGV. CDR3 protein: CASSLGPPLGSTDTQHF. CDR3 DNA: TGTGCCAGCAGCTTAGGCCCCCCCTTAGGATCCACAGATACGCAGCATTTT.

This rearrangement joins TRBV28 to TRBJ2-2; 7 positions match TRBD2. The germline V gene encodes CDR1 MDHEN and CDR2 SYDVKM. This CDR3 is built from 15 residues. J was trimmed by 6 bases and V by 4 bases; bases with no gene match: 8. CDR3 nucleotide sequence: TGTGCCAGCAGTTCCCCGGGGGGTAGGGCCGGGGAGCTGTTTTTT. Residues: CASSSPGGRAGELFF.

This CDR3 reads CASSGYLNTEAFF. In DNA, the CDR3 is TGCGCCAGCAGCGGGTACCTGAACACTGAAGCTTTCTTT. This chain uses TRBV5-1 with TRBJ1-1; D gene unclear. Germline CDR1 reads SGHRS; CDR2 reads YFSETQ. This CDR3 spans 13 amino acids. V was pared by 4 bases and J by 0 bases, with 7 bases between. The full variable domain, with the rest looked up from reference TRBV5-1 and TRBJ1-1, is KAGVTQTPRYLIKTRGQQVTLSCSPISGHRSVSWYQQTPGQGLQFLFEYFSETQRNKGNFPGRFSGRQFSNSRSEMNVSTLELGDSALYLCASSGYLNTEAFFGQGTRLTVV.

This clonotype was observed a few times. The rearrangement links TRBV6-1 to TRBJ1-2; D is uncertain. The CDR3 extends over 14 amino acids. V lost 0 bases and J lost 0, with 5 bases in between. Germline assignment: CDR1 MNHNS and CDR2 SASEGT. The CDR3 nucleotides read TGTGCCAGCAGTGAAGCTGGATCTAACTATGGCTACACCTTC. Protein product: CASSEAGSNYGYTF.

This clonotype was counted only a few times. The V call is TRBV12-5, the J call TRBJ2-3, with 7 bases aligning to TRBD1. The CDR3 spans 16 residues. V dropped 1 base and J dropped 0; count of bases not matched to a gene: 4. CDR1 is LGHNT and CDR2 is FRNRAP in the germline V gene. CDR3 sequence: CASGLGQGASTDTQYF. In DNA form, the CDR3 reads TGTGCTAGTGGTTTGGGACAGGGCGCTAGCACAGATACGCAGTATTTT.

The chain joins TRBV30 to TRBJ2-3; D remains unclear. V was pared by 8 bases and J by 6 bases, with 15 bases between. CDR1 is GTSNPN and CDR2 is SVGIG in the germline V gene (reference sequence). This CDR3 is 12 amino acids long. The CDR3 here is CASTTVADTQYF. DNA for the CDR3: TGTGCCAGCACTACCGTGGCGGATACGCAGTATTTT.

This chain joins TRBV11-3 and TRBJ2-1; 14 bases match TRBD2. The V and J ends lost 5 bases and 9 bases, in that order; junction bases with no gene match: 12. This CDR3 has 17 residues. Germline assignment: CDR1 SGHNT and CDR2 YENEEA. CDR3 protein: CASSPRTGLAGGSEQFF. The CDR3 region has the DNA TGTGCCAGCAGCCCCCGTACAGGACTAGCGGGAGGATCTGAGCAGTTCTTC.

This clonotype was recorded many times. The J gene is TRBJ2-1, the V gene TRBV11-2; D is possibly TRBD1 (6 bases). The CDR3 is 13 residues long. Germline lookup yields CDR1 SGHAT and CDR2 FQNNGV. V was trimmed by 5 bases and J by 10 bases, leaving 15 bases between them. The DNA of the CDR3 is TGTGCCAGCAGCCCCTTGACAGGTGGGGAGCAGTTCTTC. Translation gives CASSPLTGGEQFF.

The J gene is TRBJ2-7, the V gene TRBV6-1, with D possibly TRBD2 on 5 matching bases. Germline V gene lookup returns CDR1 MNHNS and CDR2 SASEGT. The V and J ends lost 7 bases and 3 bases respectively, with 13 bases between them. This CDR3 is 13 amino acids long. CDR3 bases: TGTGCCAGCATACCGGGAACACGCTACGAGCAGTACTTC. It translates to CASIPGTRYEQYF.

The chain uses TRBV24-1 and TRBJ2-7; 9 bases are shared with TRBD1. The CDR3 length is 15 residues. CDR1 KGHDR and CDR2 SFDVKD come from the germline V gene. The trim removed 2 bases at V and 4 bases at J, leaving 5 bases unmatched. The CDR3 DNA sequence: TGTGCCACCAGTGATTGGACAGGGGAAGGGTACGAGCAGTACTTC. This translates into CATSDWTGEGYEQYF.

The CDR3 DNA sequence: TGTGCCAGCAGTTACATCCCGGGACAGGGTGCTTCACCCCTCCACTTT. This codes for CASSYIPGQGASPLHF. The genes are TRBV6-5 and TRBJ1-6, with 9 bases identical to TRBD1. CDR3 length equals 16 residues. CDR1 is MNHEY and CDR2 is SVGAGI in the germline V gene. Trimming at V came to 2 bases and at J to 9 bases, leaving 8 bases not matched to a gene.

This clonotype appeared a few times. This chain uses TRBV18 with TRBJ1-2; D not certain. Germline V gene data show CDR1 as KGHSH and CDR2 as LQKENI. The CDR3 runs 14 residues. V was shortened by 2 bases and J by 8 bases, with 15 bases between the two germline ends. CDR3 in DNA: TGTGCCAGCTCACCATCGGTCGGCAGGCAAGGCTACACCTTC. Encoded protein: CASSPSVGRQGYTF.

This CDR3 is CASSIVPGLSNQPQHF. The CDR3 nucleotides are TGTGCCAGTAGTATAGTGCCGGGGCTTAGCAATCAGCCCCAGCATTTT. This chain joins TRBV19 and TRBJ1-5; perhaps TRBD1 as D (5 bases). Germline V lookup: CDR1 LNHDA, CDR2 SQIVND (reference sequence). Trimming removed 1 base at V and 0 bases at J, with 10 bases between. CDR3 size: 16 residues.

J is TRBJ2-1 and V is TRBV5-1; D tentatively fits TRBD1 or TRBD2 (5 bases each). The germline V and J ends were trimmed by 4 bases and 10 bases, with 18 bases remaining between them. CDR3 length: 14 residues. CDR1 and CDR2 from the germline V gene are SGHRS and YFSETQ. CDR3 bases: TGCGCCAGCAGCACGAACCGGGACGGCCGAGAGCAGTTCTTC. Residues: CASSTNRDGREQFF. The entire variable domain, with the rest obtained from reference TRBV5-1 and TRBJ2-1, is as follows: KAGVTQTPRYLIKTRGQQVTLSCSPISGHRSVSWYQQTPGQGLQFLFEYFSETQRNKGNFPGRFSGRQFSNSRSEMNVSTLELGDSALYLCASSTNRDGREQFFGPGTRLTVL.

V is TRBV10-3 and J is TRBJ2-3; possible D gene TRBD2, 6 bases. Germline-derived CDR1 and CDR2 are ENHRY and SYGVKD. The CDR3 has 15 amino acids. V lost 0 bases and J 6 bases, leaving 13 bases between the germline ends. This CDR3 reads CAISESLSGDDTQYF. The CDR3 region has the DNA TGTGCCATCAGTGAGTCTTTGTCGGGGGACGATACGCAGTATTTT.

This clonotype was detected many times. The chain employs TRBV6-5 and TRBJ1-5; TRBD1 matches at 7 bases. This CDR3 is 15 amino acids long. Looked up from germline, CDR1 is MNHEY and CDR2 is SVGAGI. Trimming at V came to 0 bases and at J to 4 bases, leaving 3 bases not matched to a gene. The CDR3 DNA reads as TGTGCCAGCAGTTACTCGCAGGGGGGGAATCAGCCCCAGCATTTT. Its translation is CASSYSQGGNQPQHF.